This TCR beta chain was profiled in a study of T-cell reconstitution after alpha-beta-depleted transplantation in children. This clonotype was found many times. Preparation of the TCRbeta library used unique molecular identifiers. MiXCR was run by TCRdb on the PCR reads, yielding one entry per CDR3 protein. The data hold about 610,000 distinct CDR3 sequences, with 10% to 13% observed a single time. CDR3 length: 15 residues. V shed 4 bases, J shed 4 bases, and the junction held 5 bases outside the gene matches. In germline, CDR1 is SGHKS, CDR2 YYEKEE (reference sequence). Material: PBMCs from the stem cell graft donor, obtained from the stem cell graft. The chain has TRBV5-5 and TRBJ2-7, with 13 bases aligning to TRBD2. This clonotype was sampled from a human donor who donated a stem cell graft to a child with acute myeloid leukemia. The CDR3 sequence: CASSIGLAGVYEQYF. For the CDR3, the DNA is TGTGCCAGCAGCATCGGACTAGCGGGAGTGTACGAGCAGTACTTC.